This record concerns one T cell receptor (beta chain) sequence. The antigen is unknown. The CDR3 is 16 amino acids. Trimming at V came to 4 bases and at J to 6 bases, leaving 10 bases not matched to a gene. Germline CDR1 LGHNA, CDR2 YNFKEQ. These data are taken from a study of cytomegalovirus exposure and HLA in healthy donors. Overall study results and limits: In all likelihood, a cluster of highly shared sequence variants was a sequencing artifact. In a later analysis, parvovirus B19, influenza, CMV and Epstein-Barr virus appeared linked to several top co-occurrence clusters.

A multiplex PCR was run with 60 Vbeta primers and 13 Jbeta primers. The repertoire was sequenced with immunoSEQ multiplex PCR; TCRdb's copy has only in-frame clones and lacks some. The sample lists more than 65,000 clones; 65% to 85% were seen once. The chain links TRBV4-2 to TRBJ2-1, with 9 bases fitting TRBD2. Sequenced input: PBMCs. This sequence originates from a woman in her thirties or forties in good health and CMV-seropositive. CDR3 in amino acids: CASSPEVLAGPNEQFF. Written as DNA, the CDR3 is TGTGCCAGCAGCCCCGAGGTCCTAGCGGGGCCCAATGAGCAGTTCTTC.